A selection of T cell receptor beta chains follows, all from one sample in a study of identical twins. Using its own MiXCR run on the 5' RACE reads, TCRdb lists one record per CDR3 protein. The sample consists of 1.5 million to 2 million distinct CDR3 sequences, around a third of them appearing once. Source material: cord blood. These receptors were obtained from a newborn girl in good health. CDR3s include the opening cysteine and the closing phenylalanine or tryptophan. A D gene is named only where the DNA matches it firmly. Clone size is shown for a subset of rows, as once, few, many or a class of expanded clone.

>TRBD2|NA|TRBJ2-2|TRBV2
CASSEWGGGELFF
TGTGCCAGCAGTGAATGGGGGGGCGGGGAGCTGTTTTTT
>TRBD1|NA|TRBJ2-4|TRBV10-3
CAIGQGREQYF
TGTGCCATCGGACAGGGGAGGGAGCAGTACTTC
>TRBD1|few|TRBJ2-2|TRBV29-1
CSVDDRGNTGELFF
TGCAGCGTTGACGACAGGGGGAACACCGGGGAGCTGTTTTTT
>NA|many|TRBJ2-1|TRBV5-1
CASSLGVDEQFF
TGCGCCAGCAGCTTAGGGGTCGATGAGCAGTTCTTC
>NA|NA|TRBJ2-5|TRBV24-1
CATSKPAAQGTQYF
TGTGCCACCAGTAAGCCGGCGGCACAAGGGACCCAGTACTTC
>NA|many|TRBJ2-1|TRBV24-1
CATSPRRSSYNEQFF
TGTGCCACCAGTCCTCGACGGAGCTCCTACAATGAGCAGTTCTTC
>TRBD1|few|TRBJ2-1|TRBV4-1
CASSQVRDRQFF
TGCGCCAGCAGCCAAGTTCGGGACAGGCAGTTCTTC
>NA|NA|TRBJ2-4|TRBV12-3/TRBV12-4
CASRSGGNIQYF
TGTGCCAGCAGATCCGGGGGAAACATTCAGTACTTC
>TRBD1|few|TRBJ1-5|TRBV11-2
CASSRGTGPNQPQHF
TGTGCCAGCAGCCGAGGGACAGGGCCTAATCAGCCCCAGCATTTT
>NA|NA|TRBJ2-1|TRBV20-1
CSASVYRSSYNEQFF
TGCAGTGCTAGTGTCTACCGAAGCTCCTACAATGAGCAGTTCTTC
>TRBD1|few|TRBJ1-3|TRBV12-3/TRBV12-4
CASSLAGQGTGNTIYF
TGTGCCAGCAGTTTAGCCGGACAGGGGACGGGAAACACCATATATTTT
>TRBD2|many|TRBJ2-1|TRBV10-3
CATVTGLESNEQFF
TGTGCCACCGTAACGGGACTAGAGAGCAATGAGCAGTTCTTC
>TRBD2|NA|TRBJ2-5|TRBV7-2
CASSLASGLAGVDEQYF
TGTGCCAGCAGCTTAGCGTCAGGACTAGCGGGGGTGGATGAGCAGTACTTC
>TRBD1|many|TRBJ2-7|TRBV6-5
CASHLGQGYEQYF
TGTGCCAGCCATTTGGGACAGGGCTACGAGCAGTACTTC
>NA|once|TRBJ1-5|TRBV19
CASSIGEGQPQHF
TGTGCCAGTAGTATTGGGGAAGGACAGCCCCAGCATTTT
>NA|NA|TRBJ2-3|TRBV7-2
CASSLEWVTTRTDTQYF
TGTGCCAGCAGCTTAGAGTGGGTAACAACTCGCACAGATACGCAGTATTTT
>NA|few|TRBJ2-7|TRBV9
CASSVGTDGRLGEQYF
TGTGCCAGCAGCGTGGGGACAGACGGGAGGCTAGGCGAGCAGTACTTC
>TRBD1|many|TRBJ2-7|TRBV12-3/TRBV12-4
CASSLRDRGSAQYF
TGTGCCAGCAGTTTACGGGACAGGGGATCGGCGCAGTACTTC
>NA|NA|TRBJ1-6|TRBV12-3/TRBV12-4
CASSQQGPVARSPLHF
TGTGCCAGCAGTCAACAGGGACCTGTGGCTCGTTCACCCCTCCACTTT
>NA|NA|TRBJ1-1|TRBV5-1
CASSLVQGMNTEAFF
TGCGCCAGCAGCTTGGTACAGGGTATGAACACTGAAGCTTTCTTT
>NA|few|TRBJ2-7|TRBV5-1
CASSWKGGASYEQYF
TGCGCCAGCAGCTGGAAAGGGGGAGCGTCCTACGAGCAGTACTTC
>TRBD2|NA|TRBJ2-1|TRBV9
CASSVSGRVDEQFF
TGTGCCAGCAGCGTGAGTGGGAGGGTGGATGAGCAGTTCTTC